The next 22 T cell receptor beta chains were all read from a single sample in a study of CD8 T cells in Susac syndrome (dated by TCRdb to about 2019). Libraries were constructed by the immunoSEQ multiplex PCR assay. RNA was extracted using the RNeasy kit, and 0.5 to 1 microgram was reverse transcribed with random hexamers. The public sequencing data were trimmed at Q25 with fastp and processed into clonotypes with MiXCR by TCRdb, which kept only in-frame beta chains. Each CDR3 protein gets just one entry, which takes the most common genes and DNA from the rows behind it. The sample table holds around 77,000 distinct CDR3 sequences, of which 96% were seen once. The ten largest clones capture 0.1% to 0.12% of the sample. Sequenced input: CD4+ T cells from PBMCs. The receptors derive from a human donor with multiple sclerosis.

The CDR3 spells CSVAARTPTEETQYF. The CDR3, as DNA: TGCAGCGTTGCAGCCAGGACACCGACCGAAGAGACCCAGTACTTC. The J gene is TRBJ2-5, the V gene TRBV29-1; tentative D call: TRBD1 (5 bases). The CDR3 sequence is 15 residues long. The germline CDR1 and CDR2 sequences are SQVTM and ANQGSEA. V shed 4 bases and J shed 3 bases, with 18 bases lying between them. The whole variable domain, filled in from reference TRBV29-1 and TRBJ2-5, reads SAVISQKPSRDICQRGTSLTIQCQVDSQVTMMFWYRQQPGQSLTLIATANQGSEATYESGFVIDKFPISRPNLTFSTLTVSNMSPEDSSIYLCSVAARTPTEETQYFGPGTRLLVL.

The chain recombines TRBV7-2 with TRBJ2-2, with 7 bases aligning to TRBD2. Germline CDR1 is SGHTA and CDR2 is FQGNSA. The CDR3 contains 17 residues. J gave up 3 bases and V 5 bases, and 12 bases lay outside the gene matches. The CDR3, as DNA: TGTGCCAGCAGCCTAGTGGTTGGCGGGGGACACACCGGGGAGCTGTTTTTT. This gives the protein CASSLVVGGGHTGELFF.

The CDR3 loop is CAWRLRGRETQYF. CDR3 nucleotide sequence: TGTGCCTGGAGACTTAGGGGGAGGGAGACCCAGTACTTC. This chain links TRBV30 with TRBJ2-5, with D perhaps given as TRBD1 or TRBD2 (6 bases each). Germline V gene data show CDR1 as GTSNPN and CDR2 as SVGIG (reference sequence). The CDR3 runs to 13 residues. Between the trimmed V and J ends, which lost 3 bases and 5 bases, there was a span of 13 bases.

The chain uses TRBV30 and TRBJ1-5; no definite D call. CDR3 length: 13 amino acids. The V and J ends lost 0 bases and 4 bases respectively, with 7 bases between them. Per germline, CDR1 GTSNPN and CDR2 SVGIG (reference sequence). CDR3 DNA: TGTGCCTGGAGTGTTCAGGAGAATCAGCCCCAGCATTTT. Protein: CAWSVQENQPQHF.

This chain joins TRBV24-1 and TRBJ2-1, with TRBD2 identical over 13 bases. The CDR3 runs 17 residues. The trim removed 4 bases at V and 3 bases at J, leaving 5 bases unmatched. The germline CDR1 and CDR2 sequences are KGHDR and SFDVKD. CDR3 amino acids: CATSDRTSGGYYNEQFF. CDR3 nucleotide sequence: TGTGCCACCAGTGACAGGACTAGCGGGGGATACTACAATGAGCAGTTCTTC.

The chain employs TRBV20-1 and TRBJ2-7; 9 nucleotides align to TRBD1. The V gene end was trimmed by 5 bases and the J gene end by 5 bases; junction bases not matched to a gene: 7. The CDR3 runs to 13 residues. Per germline, CDR1 DFQATT and CDR2 SNEGSKA (reference sequence). The CDR3 region is CSAEPGQGNEQYF. CDR3 coding DNA: TGCAGTGCTGAACCGGGACAGGGAAACGAGCAGTACTTC.

V and J are TRBV24-1 and TRBJ2-7; 7 bases fit TRBD1. The V segment lost 5 bases and the J segment 8 bases; nucleotides outside the gene matches: 5. The germline V gene has CDR1 KGHDR and CDR2 SFDVKD. The CDR3 consists of 12 residues. The CDR3: CATSGDSPQQYF. The CDR3 DNA reads as TGTGCCACCAGTGGGGACAGCCCCCAGCAGTACTTC.

The rearrangement links TRBV5-4 to TRBJ2-3, with 10 bases identical to TRBD2. This CDR3 is 14 amino acids long. The J segment lost 2 bases and the V segment lost 7 bases, leaving 4 bases of the junction unmatched. CDR1 and CDR2 (germline): SGHNT, YYREEE (reference sequence). CDR3 sequence reads: CASGTSGVTDTQYF. CDR3 nucleotides: TGTGCCAGCGGAACTAGCGGGGTCACAGATACGCAGTATTTT.

CDR3: CATSRGGGAYNEQFF. The CDR3 nucleotides are TGTGCCACCAGCAGAGGGGGGGGTGCCTACAATGAGCAGTTCTTC. The chain joins TRBV15 to TRBJ2-1; 7 bases align to TRBD2. The CDR3 is 15 amino acids. The germline V gene has CDR1 LNHNV and CDR2 YYDKDF (reference sequence). V lost 1 base to trimming and J lost 2 bases; unmatched junction nucleotides: 2.

The chain is built from TRBV3-1 and TRBJ2-5; the match to TRBD1 covers 10 bases. CDR1 is LGHDT, CDR2 YNNKEL, per germline (reference sequence). Trimming at V came to 7 bases and at J to 5 bases, leaving 10 bases not matched to a gene. The CDR3 covers 15 residues. In DNA, the CDR3 is TGTGCCAGCACCGAACAGGGACAGGGGAGGGAGACCCAGTACTTC. It specifies CASTEQGQGRETQYF.

J is TRBJ1-5 and V is TRBV7-9; the D is unclear. The CDR3 contains 15 residues. Trimming cost V 4 bases and J 2 bases, with 12 bases left between them. The germline V gene encodes CDR1 SEHNR and CDR2 FQNEAQ (reference sequence). The CDR3 reads CASSSTDGGNQPQHF. The DNA for the CDR3 is TGTGCCAGCAGCTCTACCGACGGTGGCAATCAGCCCCAGCATTTT. Variable domain in full (rest from reference TRBV7-9 and TRBJ1-5): DTGVSQNPRHKITKRGQNVTFRCDPISEHNRLYWYRQTLGQGPEFLTYFQNEAQLEKSRLLSDRFSAERPKGSFSTLEIQRTEQGDSAMYLCASSSTDGGNQPQHFGDGTRLSIL.

The chain has TRBV3-1 and TRBJ2-5; weak D call: TRBD1 (7 bases). Trimming removed 4 bases at V and 5 bases at J, with 17 bases between. Germline loops: CDR1 LGHDT, CDR2 YNNKEL (reference sequence). This CDR3 region has 15 residues. CDR3 bases: TGTGCCAGCAGCCCGGCGGGACAGCGTCGGGAGACCCAGTACTTC. Translating gives CASSPAGQRRETQYF.

This chain uses TRBV30 with TRBJ1-6; D remains ambiguous. Trimming removed 4 bases at V and 0 bases at J, with 7 bases between. Germline CDR1 and CDR2: GTSNPN and SVGIG (reference sequence). The CDR3 loop spans 14 amino acids. DNA of the CDR3: TGTGCCTGGAAGGAGAGCTCCTATAATTCACCCCTCCACTTT. This encodes CAWKESSYNSPLHF.

The chain employs TRBV6-5 and TRBJ1-5; D is unresolved. CDR3 length equals 14 residues. The V gene lost 2 bases and the J gene lost 7 bases, with 12 bases spanning the gap. The V gene's germline CDR1 is MNHEY and CDR2 SVGAGI. For the CDR3, the DNA is TGTGCCAGCAGTTACAGTAGAGGATCGCAGCCCCAGCATTTT. Translation gives CASSYSRGSQPQHF.

This sequence joins TRBV30 and TRBJ1-3, with D perhaps matching TRBD1 (5 bases). The CDR3 loop spans 17 amino acids. The germline CDR1 and CDR2 sequences are GTSNPN and SVGIG (reference sequence). Trimming shortened V by 3 bases and J by 0 bases, and 18 bases separated the two germline ends. CDR3 nucleotide sequence: TGTGCCTGGAGAAAATCGGGACTCTCGAGCTCTGGAAACACCATATATTTT. Translation gives CAWRKSGLSSSGNTIYF.

The sample holds one count of this clonotype. The rearrangement joins TRBV28 to TRBJ2-7; a weak D match, TRBD1 (6 bases). Germline V gene data show CDR1 as MDHEN and CDR2 as SYDVKM. CDR3 length equals 11 residues. V was pared by 10 bases and J by 2 bases, with 9 bases between. The CDR3 sequence is CATQGTYEQYF. In DNA form, the CDR3 reads TGTGCCACACAGGGCACCTACGAGCAGTACTTC.

The chain recombines TRBV6-5 with TRBJ2-5, with D uncertain. V shed 5 bases and J shed 2 bases, with 12 bases lying between them. The CDR3 sequence is 14 residues long. Germline V CDR1 and CDR2: MNHEY, SVGAGI. Here the CDR3 reads CASSRTDGQETQYF. CDR3 coding DNA: TGTGCCAGCAGTAGAACGGACGGGCAAGAGACCCAGTACTTC.

J is TRBJ2-5 and V is TRBV30; either TRBD1 or TRBD2 may fit D (7 bases each). Germline CDR1 GTSNPN, CDR2 SVGIG (reference sequence). The CDR3 has 17 residues. Trimming left V 2 bases short and J 2 bases short, with 21 bases between. The CDR3 DNA sequence: TGTGCCTGGAGTCACCCGGAGGGGGCTAGCGGACAAGAGACCCAGTACTTC. As protein: CAWSHPEGASGQETQYF.

This sequence joins TRBV28 and TRBJ2-1; TRBD2 is a possible D gene (5 bases). Germline CDR1 MDHEN, CDR2 SYDVKM. The V end lost 2 bases, the J end lost 0 bases, and 11 bases lay between the germline ends. The CDR3 spans 16 residues. The CDR3 sequence: CASSLTPGSSYNEQFF. The DNA of the CDR3 is TGTGCCAGCAGTTTAACTCCGGGGAGCTCCTACAATGAGCAGTTCTTC.

DNA of the CDR3: TGTGCCAGCGGTTGGGGGCGATATAATTCACCCCTCCACTTT. Encoded protein: CASGWGRYNSPLHF. The chain carries TRBV7-2 and TRBJ1-6; D is possibly TRBD1 (6 bases). V lost 8 bases and J lost 4, with 12 bases in between. The CDR3 runs to 14 residues. Germline CDR1 and CDR2: SGHTA and FQGNSA.

The chain is built from TRBV5-4 and TRBJ2-7, with a possible D match to TRBD1 (6 bases). The V end was cut by 4 bases, the J end by 3 bases, with 8 bases between. Per germline, CDR1 SGHNT and CDR2 YYREEE (reference sequence). The length of the CDR3 is 12 residues. CDR3 in amino acids: CASSTGNYEQYF. The CDR3 region has the DNA TGTGCCAGCAGCACAGGGAACTACGAGCAGTACTTC.

The J gene is TRBJ1-5, the V gene TRBV20-1; D perhaps matches TRBD1 (6 bases). V lost 0 bases and J 6 bases, leaving 12 bases between the germline ends. The germline gives CDR1 DFQATT, CDR2 SNEGSKA (reference sequence). The CDR3 loop spans 14 amino acids. Here the CDR3 DNA reads TGCAGTGCTAGAGAGGGAGGGGGAGCTCAGCCCCAGCATTTT. Encoded protein: CSAREGGGAQPQHF.